This T cell receptor (beta chain) was found in a study of T cells in tumors after PD-1 blockade. Study details: No patient had prior checkpoint blockade, systemic immunosuppression, or radiotherapy within 4 weeks. On average, peripheral blood gave around 110,000 TCR templates and around 40,000 unique clonotypes. General study points: Blood contained about 42% of the tumor's TCR clonotypes.

Sequencing used immunoSEQ multiplex PCR; TCRdb keeps in-frame clones, though not all of them. The top ten clones hold roughly an eighth of a sample with 61,000 or so clones, roughly 78% of them seen once. The CDR3 is 16 amino acids. Germline CDR1 KGHSH, CDR2 LQKENI. V lost 3 bases, J lost 0 bases, and 14 bases lay in between. This clone was seen a single time. Its antigen is still unknown. This rearrangement joins TRBV18 to TRBJ1-2, with D possibly TRBD1 on 5 matching bases. The source was PBMCs, collected before anti-PD-1 treatment. This receptor was taken from a human donor with basal cell carcinoma. The CDR3 DNA reads as TGTGCCAGCTCACCTCTGGAGGGGCGGTCTAACTATGGCTACACCTTC. It translates to CASSPLEGRSNYGYTF.